These 13 T cell receptor beta chains came from one sample sequenced in a study of T cell repertoires in cytomegalovirus infection. TCRdb re-derived calls from the reads in MiXCR, one entry per CDR3 protein. In the table there are approximately 550,000 distinct CDR3 sequences, more than 15% of which are singletons. Sample: CD8+ T cells from PBMCs. These receptor sequences come from a human donor in good health (CMV status not recorded). Some clones in this sample may be carry-over from other donors' samples.

This clonotype was detected only a few times. The J gene is TRBJ1-1, the V gene TRBV15; tentatively, D is TRBD1 (6 bases). The CDR3 covers 15 residues. The V end lost 0 bases, the J end lost 8 bases, and 16 bases lay between the germline ends. The germline gives CDR1 LNHNV, CDR2 YYDKDF (reference sequence). This CDR3 reads CATSRDRAGEREAFF. CDR3 sequence (DNA): TGTGCCACCAGCAGAGATCGGGCAGGGGAGAGAGAAGCTTTCTTT.

The rearrangement links TRBV10-2 to TRBJ2-6; TRBD1 matches at 9 bases. Germline V gives CDR1 WSHSY, CDR2 SAAADI. V was pared by 10 bases and J by 0 bases, with 7 bases of the junction left unmatched. The CDR3 is made up of 16 amino acids. The DNA for the CDR3 is TGCGCCACCGCGGGACAGGGTCGCTCTGGGGCCAACGTCCTGACTTTC. This gives the protein CATAGQGRSGANVLTF.

This clonotype was found a few times. The V gene is TRBV27, the J gene TRBJ1-3; a possible D gene is TRBD1 (6 bases). Germline V lookup: CDR1 MNHEY, CDR2 SMNVEV (reference sequence). The CDR3 consists of 14 residues. The germline V and J ends were trimmed by 3 bases and 4 bases, with 10 bases remaining between them. CDR3 residues: CASSLRGEGNTIYF. The CDR3 coding sequence is TGTGCCAGCAGTTTGAGGGGGGAAGGAAACACCATATATTTT.

This clonotype was recorded a few times. V is TRBV5-1 and J is TRBJ2-2; 11 positions match TRBD2. Looked up from germline, CDR1 is SGHRS and CDR2 is YFSETQ. The CDR3 is 19 residues long. Trimming took 2 bases from V and 0 from J; bases not matched to a gene: 9. DNA of the CDR3: TGCGCCAGCAGCTTTCCTACTAGCGGGGGATACGCGAACACCGGGGAGCTGTTTTTT. This encodes CASSFPTSGGYANTGELFF.

Here the CDR3 DNA reads TGTGCCAGTAGTATTGGGACTAGCGGGCTCCTCGGGCAGTATTTT. Translation gives CASSIGTSGLLGQYF. The J gene is TRBJ2-3, the V gene TRBV19; 12 bases match TRBD2. From germline, CDR1 is LNHDA and CDR2 SQIVND (reference sequence). With 3 bases clipped from V and 11 bases from J, the junction kept 9 bases outside the gene matches. The CDR3 contains 15 residues.

This sequence joins TRBV29-1 and TRBJ2-1; 7 positions agree with TRBD2. Looked up from germline, CDR1 is SQVTM and CDR2 is ANQGSEA. The CDR3 length is 12 residues. J lost 8 bases, V lost 4 bases, and 5 bases had no gene match. The CDR3 nucleotides are TGCAGCGTTGGACCTAGCGGTCATGAGCAGTTCTTC. It yields the protein CSVGPSGHEQFF.

Many counts were recorded for this clonotype. This chain uses TRBV6-1 with TRBJ2-3, with D maybe TRBD1 (5 bases). This CDR3 is built from 14 residues. Germline CDR1 and CDR2: MNHNS and SASEGT. Trimming cost V 3 bases and J 0 bases, with 7 bases left between them. The CDR3 loop reads CASSDAGSTDTQYF. CDR3 coding DNA: TGTGCCAGCAGTGATGCAGGGAGCACAGATACGCAGTATTTT.

This clonotype was observed at least ten times. The rearrangement links TRBV7-6 to TRBJ1-6, with TRBD1 identical over 8 bases. V was clipped by 1 base and J by 7 bases; unmatched bases: 3. The CDR3 loop spans 15 amino acids. The V gene's germline CDR1 is SGHVS and CDR2 FNYEAQ. The chain's CDR3 is CASSLGQGLNSPLHF. CDR3 coding DNA: TGTGCCAGCAGCTTAGGACAGGGGTTGAATTCACCCCTCCACTTT.

A word on this clonotype: A read error may produce the germline difference seen at one junction end. The rearrangement joins TRBV10-3 to TRBJ2-5; D may be TRBD1 (6 bases). Germline-derived CDR1 and CDR2 are ENHRY and SYGVKD. The CDR3 covers 15 residues. The chain's CDR3 is CAISESDRSEETQDF. The CDR3 DNA follows: TGTGCCATCAGTGAGTCCGACAGGTCCGAAGAGACCCAGGACTTC.

A note on this clonotype: The germline gene is not matched at one end of the junction; a read error may be the cause. The CDR3 region has the DNA TGTGCCAGCAGGTCACTAGCGGGAGACGAGAATAAGCATTTCTTC. It translates to CASRSLAGDENKHFF. The V gene is TRBV12-3 or TRBV12-4, the J gene TRBJ2-1; 11 positions match TRBD2. The CDR3 consists of 15 residues.

Ten or more counts support this clonotype. V and J are TRBV11-2 and TRBJ1-5, with D perhaps TRBD1 (5 bases). This CDR3 spans 16 amino acids. Trimming removed 1 base from V and 5 bases from J, with 15 bases in between. CDR1 and CDR2 (germline): SGHAT, FQNNGV. For the CDR3, the DNA is TGTGCCAGCAGCTTAGCCCCTGGGAGGGGAGATCAGCCCCAGCATTTT. It yields the protein CASSLAPGRGDQPQHF.

This clonotype has only a few counts. CDR3 in DNA: TGTGCCAGCAGCCAAGAGGGTATAGGGCGCTACGAGCAGTACTTC. Translated: CASSQEGIGRYEQYF. The rearrangement links TRBV3-1 to TRBJ2-7; no clear D. The CDR3 consists of 15 residues. The V gene's germline CDR1 is LGHDT and CDR2 YNNKEL (reference sequence). V lost 0 bases to trimming and J lost 3 bases, with 12 bases between them.

This chain connects TRBV11-3 to TRBJ2-1; tentatively, D is TRBD2 (7 bases). Germline CDR1 and CDR2: SGHNT and YENEEA. The CDR3 sequence is 15 residues long. V gave up 2 bases and J gave up 6 bases, with 14 bases separating them. This CDR3 reads CASSLRGGGFNEQFF. CDR3 DNA sequence: TGTGCCAGCAGCTTAAGAGGCGGGGGCTTCAATGAGCAGTTCTTC.